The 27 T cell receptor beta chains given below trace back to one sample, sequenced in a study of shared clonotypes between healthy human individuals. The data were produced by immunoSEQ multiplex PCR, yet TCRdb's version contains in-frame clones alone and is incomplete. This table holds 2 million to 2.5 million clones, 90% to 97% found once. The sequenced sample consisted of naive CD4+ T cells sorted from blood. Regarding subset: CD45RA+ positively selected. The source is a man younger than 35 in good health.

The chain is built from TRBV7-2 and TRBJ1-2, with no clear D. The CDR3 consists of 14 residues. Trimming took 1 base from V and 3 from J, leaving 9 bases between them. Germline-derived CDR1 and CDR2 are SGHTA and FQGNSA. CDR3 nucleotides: TGTGCCAGCAGCTTAGACTTCACGGACTATGGCTACACCTTC. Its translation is CASSLDFTDYGYTF.

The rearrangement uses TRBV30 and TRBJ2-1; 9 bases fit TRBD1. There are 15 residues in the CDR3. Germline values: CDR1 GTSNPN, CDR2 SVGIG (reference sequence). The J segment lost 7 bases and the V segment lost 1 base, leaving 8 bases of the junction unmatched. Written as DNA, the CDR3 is TGTGCCTGGAGTGAGAGGACAGGGGAGGCAAATGAGCAGTTCTTC. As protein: CAWSERTGEANEQFF.

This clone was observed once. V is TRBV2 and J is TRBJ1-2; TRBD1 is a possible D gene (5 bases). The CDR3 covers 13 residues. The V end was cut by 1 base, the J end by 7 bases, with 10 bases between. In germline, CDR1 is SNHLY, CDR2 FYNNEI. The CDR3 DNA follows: TGTGCCAGCAGTGAAGTTCGGGGACCTGGCTACACCTTC. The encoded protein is CASSEVRGPGYTF.

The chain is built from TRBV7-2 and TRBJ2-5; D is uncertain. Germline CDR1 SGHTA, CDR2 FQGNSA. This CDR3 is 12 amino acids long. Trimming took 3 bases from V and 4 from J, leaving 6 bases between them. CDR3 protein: CASSFYGETQYF. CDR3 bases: TGTGCCAGCAGCTTTTACGGAGAGACCCAGTACTTC.

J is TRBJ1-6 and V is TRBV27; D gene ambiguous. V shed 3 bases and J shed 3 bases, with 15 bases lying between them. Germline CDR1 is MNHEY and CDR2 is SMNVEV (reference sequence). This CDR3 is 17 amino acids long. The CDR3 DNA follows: TGTGCCAGCAGTTTTGGACCTCAGGAAGGCTATAATTCACCCCTCCACTTT. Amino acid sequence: CASSFGPQEGYNSPLHF.

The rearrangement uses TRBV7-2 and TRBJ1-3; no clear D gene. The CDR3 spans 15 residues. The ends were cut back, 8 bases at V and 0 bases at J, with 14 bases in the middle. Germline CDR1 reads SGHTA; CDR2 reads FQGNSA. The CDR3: CASGPRSGSGNTIYF. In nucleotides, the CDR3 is TGTGCCAGCGGACCGCGGAGCGGCTCTGGAAACACCATATATTTT.

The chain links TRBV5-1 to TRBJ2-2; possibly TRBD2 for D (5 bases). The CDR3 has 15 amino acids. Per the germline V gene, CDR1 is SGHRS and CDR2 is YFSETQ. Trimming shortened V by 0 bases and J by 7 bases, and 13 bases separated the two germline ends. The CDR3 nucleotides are TGCGCCAGCAGCTTGGGGGCTAGCCTCAGCGGGGAGCTGTTTTTT. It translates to CASSLGASLSGELFF.

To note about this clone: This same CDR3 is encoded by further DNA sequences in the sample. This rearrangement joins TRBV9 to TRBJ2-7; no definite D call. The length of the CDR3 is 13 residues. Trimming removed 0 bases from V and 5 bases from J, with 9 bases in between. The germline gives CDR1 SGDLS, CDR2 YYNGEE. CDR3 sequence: CASSVAGLDEQYF. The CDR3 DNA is TGTGCCAGCAGCGTAGCCGGGTTGGACGAGCAGTACTTC. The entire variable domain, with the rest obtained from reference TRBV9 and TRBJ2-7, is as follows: DSGVTQTPKHLITATGQRVTLRCSPRSGDLSVYWYQQSLDQGLQFLIQYYNGEERAKGNILERFSAQQFPDLHSELNLSSLELGDSALYFCASSVAGLDEQYFGPGTRLTVT.

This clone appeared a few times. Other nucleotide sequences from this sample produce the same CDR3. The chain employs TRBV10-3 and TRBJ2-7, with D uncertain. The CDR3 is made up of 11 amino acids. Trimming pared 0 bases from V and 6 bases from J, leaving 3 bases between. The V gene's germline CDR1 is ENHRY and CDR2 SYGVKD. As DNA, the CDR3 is TGTGCCATCAGTGAGTCGATCGAGCAGTACTTC. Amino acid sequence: CAISESIEQYF.

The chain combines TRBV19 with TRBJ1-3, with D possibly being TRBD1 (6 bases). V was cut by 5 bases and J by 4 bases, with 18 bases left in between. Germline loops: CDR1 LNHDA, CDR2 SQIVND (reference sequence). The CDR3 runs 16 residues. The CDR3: CASSPRTDVRGNTIYF. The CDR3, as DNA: TGTGCCAGTAGTCCTCGGACAGATGTACGAGGAAACACCATATATTTT. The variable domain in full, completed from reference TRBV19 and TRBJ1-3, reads DGGITQSPKYLFRKEGQNVTLSCEQNLNHDAMYWYRQDPGQGLRLIYYSQIVNDFQKGDIAEGYSVSREKKESFPLTVTSAQKNPTAFYLCASSPRTDVRGNTIYFGEGSWLTVV.

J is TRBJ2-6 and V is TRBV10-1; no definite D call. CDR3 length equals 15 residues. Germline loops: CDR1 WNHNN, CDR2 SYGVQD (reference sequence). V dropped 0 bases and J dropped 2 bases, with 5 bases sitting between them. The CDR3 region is CASSESGAGANVLTF. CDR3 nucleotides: TGCGCCAGCAGTGAGTCAGGAGCTGGGGCCAACGTCCTGACTTTC.

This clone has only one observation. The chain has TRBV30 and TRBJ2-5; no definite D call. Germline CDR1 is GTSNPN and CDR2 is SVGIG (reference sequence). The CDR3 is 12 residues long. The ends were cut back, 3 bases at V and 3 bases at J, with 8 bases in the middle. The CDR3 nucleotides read TGTGCCTGGAGGGTAAAGGAAGAGACCCAGTACTTC. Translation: CAWRVKEETQYF.

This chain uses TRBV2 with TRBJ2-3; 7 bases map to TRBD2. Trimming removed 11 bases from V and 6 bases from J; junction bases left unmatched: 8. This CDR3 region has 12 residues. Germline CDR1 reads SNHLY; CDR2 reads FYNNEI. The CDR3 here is CAASGGVDTQYF. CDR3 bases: TGTGCCGCCTCTGGGGGGGTGGATACGCAGTATTTT.

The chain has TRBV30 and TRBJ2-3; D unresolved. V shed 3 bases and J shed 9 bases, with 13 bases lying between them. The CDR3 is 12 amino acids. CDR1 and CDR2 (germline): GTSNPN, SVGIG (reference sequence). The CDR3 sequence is CAWSPRFGTQYF. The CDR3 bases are TGTGCCTGGAGCCCCCGTTTTGGGACGCAGTATTTT.

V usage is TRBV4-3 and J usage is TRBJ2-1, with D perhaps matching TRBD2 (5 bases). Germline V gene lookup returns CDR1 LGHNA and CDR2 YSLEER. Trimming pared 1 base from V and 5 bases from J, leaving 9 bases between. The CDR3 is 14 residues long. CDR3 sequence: CASSQGTGNNEQFF. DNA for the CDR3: TGCGCCAGCAGCCAAGGGACGGGGAACAATGAGCAGTTCTTC.

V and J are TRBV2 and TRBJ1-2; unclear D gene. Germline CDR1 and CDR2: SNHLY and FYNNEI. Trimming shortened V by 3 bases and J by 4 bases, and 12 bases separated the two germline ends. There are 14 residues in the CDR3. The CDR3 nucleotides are TGTGCCAGCAGTGATGGGAGCCGGGCCTATGGCTACACCTTC. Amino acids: CASSDGSRAYGYTF.

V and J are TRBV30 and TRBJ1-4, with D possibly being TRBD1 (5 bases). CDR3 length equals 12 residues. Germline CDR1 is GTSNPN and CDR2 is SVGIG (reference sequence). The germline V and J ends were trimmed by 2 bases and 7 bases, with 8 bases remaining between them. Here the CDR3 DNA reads TGTGCCTGGAGTAGTACAGGTGAAAAACTGTTTTTT. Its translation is CAWSSTGEKLFF.

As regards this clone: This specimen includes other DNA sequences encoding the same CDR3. This CDR3 is CASSLSSGSTDTQYF. The CDR3 DNA reads as TGTGCCAGCAGCTTAAGCTCGGGTAGCACAGATACGCAGTATTTT. The chain combines TRBV7-2 with TRBJ2-3; D remains ambiguous. CDR3 length: 15 residues. Germline values: CDR1 SGHTA, CDR2 FQGNSA. Trimming pared 2 bases from V and 0 bases from J, leaving 9 bases between.

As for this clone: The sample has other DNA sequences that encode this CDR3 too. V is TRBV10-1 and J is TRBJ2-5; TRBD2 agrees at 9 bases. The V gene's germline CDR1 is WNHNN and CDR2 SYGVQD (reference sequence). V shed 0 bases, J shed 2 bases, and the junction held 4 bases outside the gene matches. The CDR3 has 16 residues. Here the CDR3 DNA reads TGCGCCAGCAGTGAGTCACCAGCGGGAGGACAAGAGACCCAGTACTTC. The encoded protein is CASSESPAGGQETQYF.

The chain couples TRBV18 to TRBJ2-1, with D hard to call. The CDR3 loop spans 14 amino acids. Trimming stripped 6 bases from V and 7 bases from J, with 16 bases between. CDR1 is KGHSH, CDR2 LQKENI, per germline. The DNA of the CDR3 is TGTGCCAGCTCCCCGATGCCACCTGGGAATGAGCAGTTCTTC. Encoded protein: CASSPMPPGNEQFF.

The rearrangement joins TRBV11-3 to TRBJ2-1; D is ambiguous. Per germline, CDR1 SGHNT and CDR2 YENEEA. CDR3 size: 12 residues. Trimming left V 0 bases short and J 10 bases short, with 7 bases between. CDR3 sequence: CASSLDQREQFF. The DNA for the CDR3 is TGTGCCAGCAGCTTAGATCAGAGGGAGCAGTTCTTC.

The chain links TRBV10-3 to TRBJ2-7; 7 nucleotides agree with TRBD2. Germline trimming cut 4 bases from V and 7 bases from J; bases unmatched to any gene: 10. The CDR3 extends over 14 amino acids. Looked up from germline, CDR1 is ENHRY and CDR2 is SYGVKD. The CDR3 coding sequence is TGTGCCATCAGTGGGAGGGAGGGTACCCTAGAGCAGTACTTC. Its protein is CAISGREGTLEQYF.

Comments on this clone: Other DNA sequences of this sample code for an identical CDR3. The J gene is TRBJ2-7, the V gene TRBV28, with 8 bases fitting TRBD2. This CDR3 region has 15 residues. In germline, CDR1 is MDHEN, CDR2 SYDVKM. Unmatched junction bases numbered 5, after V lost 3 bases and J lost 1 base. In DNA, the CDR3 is TGTGCCAGCAGTTTGCTAGCGGGTGGGTCCTACGAGCAGTACTTC. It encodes CASSLLAGGSYEQYF.

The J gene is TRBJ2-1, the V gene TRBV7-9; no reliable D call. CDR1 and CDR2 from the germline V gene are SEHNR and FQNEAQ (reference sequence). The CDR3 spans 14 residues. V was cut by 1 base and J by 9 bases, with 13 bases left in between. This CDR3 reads CASSLVRVPPEQFF. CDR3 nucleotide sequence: TGTGCCAGCAGCTTAGTAAGAGTCCCCCCTGAGCAGTTCTTC.

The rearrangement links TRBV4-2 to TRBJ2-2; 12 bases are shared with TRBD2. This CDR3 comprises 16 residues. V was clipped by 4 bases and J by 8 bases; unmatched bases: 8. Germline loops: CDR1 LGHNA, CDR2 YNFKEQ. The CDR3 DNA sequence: TGTGCCAGCAGCCCGGGACTAGCGGGTGTAGGTGGGGAGCTGTTTTTT. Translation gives CASSPGLAGVGGELFF.

The CDR3 reads CATSRDGLAGVGGETQYF. The CDR3, as DNA: TGTGCCACCAGCAGAGATGGACTAGCGGGGGTAGGTGGGGAGACCCAGTACTTC. The J gene is TRBJ2-5, the V gene TRBV15; 13 bases line up with TRBD2. CDR3 size: 18 residues. CDR1 is LNHNV, CDR2 YYDKDF, per germline (reference sequence). Trimming removed 0 bases from V and 5 bases from J; junction bases left unmatched: 9.

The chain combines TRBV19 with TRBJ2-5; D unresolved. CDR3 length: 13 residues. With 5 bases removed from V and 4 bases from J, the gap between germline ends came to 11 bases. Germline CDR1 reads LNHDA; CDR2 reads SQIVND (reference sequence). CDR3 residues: CASSSGPRETQYF. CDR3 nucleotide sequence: TGTGCCAGTAGTTCGGGCCCGAGAGAGACCCAGTACTTC.